The T cell receptor (beta chain) described here comes from a study of read filtering for tumor transcriptome and immune sequencing. This clonotype was detected ten times or more. This library used about 400 ng RNA and molecular barcoded adaptors spanning alpha/delta and beta/gamma chains. TCRdb itself ran the reads through MiXCR, one entry per CDR3 protein. The sample records about 35,000 distinct CDR3 sequences, around an eighth being singletons. There are 14 residues in the CDR3. Germline V gene data show CDR1 as LGHDT and CDR2 as YNNKEL (reference sequence). Between the trimmed V and J ends, which lost 2 bases and 0 bases, there was a span of 7 bases.

The source is a donor at least 40 years old with multiple myeloma. The chain joins TRBV3-1 to TRBJ1-1; D remains unclear. Sequenced material: a population of CD138-negative cells sorted from bone marrow. The chain's CDR3 is CASSQNRLNTEAFF. CDR3 DNA: TGTGCCAGCAGCCAAAATCGGTTGAACACTGAAGCTTTCTTT.